This TCR beta chain emerged from a study of cytomegalovirus exposure and HLA in healthy donors. Trimming left V 0 bases short and J 4 bases short, with 13 bases between. This CDR3 comprises 15 residues. Germline V gene lookup returns CDR1 SGDLS and CDR2 YYNGEE. PCR primers comprised 60 Vbeta and 13 Jbeta primers. The repertoire was sequenced with immunoSEQ multiplex PCR; TCRdb's copy has only in-frame clones and lacks some. The table includes over 70,000 clones, less than 80% detected once. The receptor was derived from a woman aged 50 to 60 in good health and CMV-seropositive. The chain links TRBV9 to TRBJ1-2, with a tentative D call TRBD1 (5 bases). Sequenced input: PBMCs. The CDR3, as DNA: TGTGCCAGCAGCGTAGAGATGGGGCTCGGCTATGGCTACACCTTC. Protein sequence: CASSVEMGLGYGYTF.